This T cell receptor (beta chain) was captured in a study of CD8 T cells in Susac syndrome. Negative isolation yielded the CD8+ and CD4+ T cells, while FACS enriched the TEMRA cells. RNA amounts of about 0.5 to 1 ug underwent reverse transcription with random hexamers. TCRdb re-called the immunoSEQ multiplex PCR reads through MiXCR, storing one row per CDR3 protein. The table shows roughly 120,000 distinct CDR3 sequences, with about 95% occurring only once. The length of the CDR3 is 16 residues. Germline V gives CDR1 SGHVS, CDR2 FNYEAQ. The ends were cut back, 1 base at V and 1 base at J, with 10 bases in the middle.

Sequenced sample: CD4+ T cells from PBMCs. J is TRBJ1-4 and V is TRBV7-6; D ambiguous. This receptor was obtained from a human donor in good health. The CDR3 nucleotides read TGTGCCAGCAGCTTAGTCGGAGCAGAAACTAATGAAAAACTGTTTTTT. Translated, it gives CASSLVGAETNEKLFF.